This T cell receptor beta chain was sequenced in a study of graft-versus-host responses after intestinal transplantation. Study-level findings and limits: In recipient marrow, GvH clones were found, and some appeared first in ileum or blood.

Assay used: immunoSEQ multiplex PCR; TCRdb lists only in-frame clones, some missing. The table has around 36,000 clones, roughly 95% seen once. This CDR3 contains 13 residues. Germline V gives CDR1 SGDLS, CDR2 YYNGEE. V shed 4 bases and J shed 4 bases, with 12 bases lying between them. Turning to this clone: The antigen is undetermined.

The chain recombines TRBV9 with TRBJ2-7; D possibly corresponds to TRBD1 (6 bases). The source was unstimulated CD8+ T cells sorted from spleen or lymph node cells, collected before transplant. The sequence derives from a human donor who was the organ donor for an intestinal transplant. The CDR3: CASSPVDSYEQYF. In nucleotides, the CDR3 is TGTGCCAGCAGCCCCGTGGACAGTTACGAGCAGTACTTC.